These 28 T cell receptor beta chains share one sample of origin, sequenced in a study of blood T cell repertoires in COVID-19 (dated by TCRdb to 2019 to 2021). Preparation of the library involved the immunoSEQ multiplex PCR assay. Sourced from immuneACCESS, this table was stored by TCRdb with only in-frame sequences that have V and J called. A share of the clones is absent; for the studies checked, an unresolved V gene accounts for under half, and the remainder has no known explanation. Across this sample there are a few hundred thousand clones, with 80% to 90% seen only once. In total, the top ten clones hold roughly 4.6% of the sample. Specimen: peripheral blood. These receptors all stem from a woman aged 60-75 years who had recovered from COVID-19.

The chain couples TRBV2 to TRBJ1-2, with TRBD1 as a possible D gene (5 bases). Germline lookup yields CDR1 SNHLY and CDR2 FYNNEI. This CDR3 comprises 15 residues. With 3 bases removed from V and 4 bases from J, the gap between germline ends came to 15 bases. The CDR3 loop reads CASSEGSGRVYGYTF. The CDR3 DNA reads TGTGCCAGCAGTGAGGGGTCGGGCAGGGTCTATGGCTACACCTTC.

V usage is TRBV12-3 or TRBV12-4 and J usage is TRBJ1-2; no reliable D call. V was pared by 6 bases and J by 5 bases, with 10 bases between. The CDR3 runs to 12 residues. CDR3 sequence (DNA): TGTGCCAGCAGCCCCGGACTTTATGGCTACACCTTC. This sequence encodes CASSPGLYGYTF.

The CDR3 here is CASSLWTGEDNSPLHF. Here the CDR3 DNA reads TGTGCCAGCAGCTTATGGACAGGGGAAGATAATTCACCCCTCCACTTT. This chain joins TRBV7-9 and TRBJ1-6, with TRBD1 matching 9 bases. The CDR3 consists of 16 residues. CDR1 and CDR2 (germline): SEHNR, FQNEAQ (reference sequence). V lost 2 bases, J lost 5 bases, and 4 bases stayed unmatched.

The V and J genes are TRBV29-1 and TRBJ2-3; no reliable D call. Germline V lookup: CDR1 SQVTM, CDR2 ANQGSEA. V was pared by 6 bases and J by 5 bases, with 3 bases between. This CDR3 is 9 amino acids long. The chain's CDR3 is CSVGDTQYF. DNA of the CDR3: TGCAGCGTCGGAGATACGCAGTATTTT.

V is TRBV2 and J is TRBJ1-1; the D is unclear. CDR3 length: 14 amino acids. Germline V gives CDR1 SNHLY, CDR2 FYNNEI. Trimming pared 3 bases from V and 0 bases from J, leaving 8 bases between. This chain's CDR3 is CASSEVNMNTEAFF. The CDR3 bases are TGTGCCAGCAGTGAGGTGAACATGAACACTGAAGCTTTCTTT.

The chain combines TRBV12-3 or TRBV12-4 with TRBJ1-1; TRBD1 might be the D (5 bases). This CDR3 contains 11 residues. V was shortened by 3 bases and J by 9 bases, with 8 bases between the two germline ends. The DNA of the CDR3 is TGTGCCAGCAGTTTCGGGGGGAAAGCTTTCTTT. Translated, it gives CASSFGGKAFF.

The V and J genes are TRBV9 and TRBJ1-2; no clear D. This CDR3 is 14 amino acids long. The germline V gene has CDR1 SGDLS and CDR2 YYNGEE. The V end was cut by 0 bases, the J end by 0 bases, with 6 bases between. CDR3 protein: CASSVDTANYGYTF. The DNA of the CDR3 is TGTGCCAGCAGCGTAGACACAGCTAACTATGGCTACACCTTC.

V usage is TRBV10-3 and J usage is TRBJ2-7; 8 positions match TRBD2. Per germline, CDR1 ENHRY and CDR2 SYGVKD. The CDR3 loop spans 12 amino acids. V trimming: 7 bases; J trimming: 5 bases; junction bases outside the gene matches: 4. The CDR3 here is CAIKAGANEQYF. CDR3 in DNA: TGTGCCATCAAAGCGGGGGCCAACGAGCAGTACTTC.

The rearrangement links TRBV10-3 to TRBJ2-7; D is ambiguous. The CDR3 has 14 residues. V was clipped by 6 bases and J by 0 bases, with 12 bases between them. Germline V gene data show CDR1 as ENHRY and CDR2 as SYGVKD. CDR3 in amino acids: CAIRMGQNSYEQYF. In DNA form, the CDR3 reads TGTGCCATCAGAATGGGCCAAAACTCCTACGAGCAGTACTTC.

The chain recombines TRBV9 with TRBJ1-2; maybe TRBD1 (5 bases). The V end lost 1 base, the J end lost 5 bases, and 18 bases lay between the germline ends. CDR3 length equals 16 residues. The germline gives CDR1 SGDLS, CDR2 YYNGEE. This CDR3 reads CASSVLSGSIEYGYTF. The CDR3 coding sequence is TGTGCCAGCAGCGTATTATCAGGGTCGATAGAGTATGGCTACACCTTC.

The V gene is TRBV4-1, the J gene TRBJ2-7; 8 bases match TRBD1. CDR1 and CDR2 from the germline V gene are MGHRA and YSYEKL. This CDR3 spans 16 amino acids. The ends lost 2 bases at V and 0 bases at J; junction bases unmatched: 6. Written as DNA, the CDR3 is TGCGCCAGCAGCCAACTCGGACAGGGCTACTCCTACGAGCAGTACTTC. It translates to CASSQLGQGYSYEQYF.

This clone was detected a few times. This chain links TRBV7-2 with TRBJ2-5; maybe TRBD2 (6 bases). V was shortened by 2 bases and J by 1 base, with 14 bases between the two germline ends. The CDR3 covers 16 residues. CDR1 is SGHTA and CDR2 is FQGNSA in the germline V gene. CDR3 DNA: TGTGCCAGCAGCTTAAGCGGACTAACCTTCCAAGAGACCCAGTACTTC. This gives the protein CASSLSGLTFQETQYF.

This rearrangement joins TRBV9 to TRBJ2-3, with TRBD1 matching 11 bases. Germline values: CDR1 SGDLS, CDR2 YYNGEE. The J segment lost 4 bases and the V segment lost 4 bases, leaving 11 bases of the junction unmatched. CDR3 size: 17 residues. In DNA, the CDR3 is TGTGCCAGCAGCCCCACCGCGGGGACAGGGGGTGCAGATACGCAGTATTTT. The encoded protein is CASSPTAGTGGADTQYF.

CDR3 residues: CASSLVGGQNYNEQFF. As DNA, the CDR3 is TGTGCCAGCAGCTTAGTAGGCGGGCAGAATTACAATGAGCAGTTCTTC. The chain recombines TRBV7-6 with TRBJ2-1; D perhaps matches TRBD2 (5 bases). Germline V gene lookup returns CDR1 SGHVS and CDR2 FNYEAQ. Trimming pared 1 base from V and 4 bases from J, leaving 14 bases between. The CDR3 has 16 amino acids.

This clone was recorded only once. This chain links TRBV6-5 with TRBJ2-7; the match to TRBD1 covers 9 bases. CDR3 size: 15 residues. V trimming: 4 bases; J trimming: 3 bases; junction bases outside the gene matches: 7. Germline values: CDR1 MNHEY, CDR2 SVGAGI. CDR3 protein: CASSSSRGQGYEQYF. DNA of the CDR3: TGTGCCAGCAGTTCCAGTCGGGGACAGGGCTACGAGCAGTACTTC.

The V call is TRBV19, the J call TRBJ2-3; 12 bases fit TRBD1. The germline V gene has CDR1 LNHDA and CDR2 SQIVND (reference sequence). The CDR3 extends over 16 amino acids. The V gene end was trimmed by 7 bases and the J gene end by 3 bases; junction bases not matched to a gene: 8. The CDR3 region is CASTPGTGGMTDTQYF. The CDR3 coding sequence is TGTGCCAGTACTCCCGGGACAGGGGGCATGACAGATACGCAGTATTTT.

This chain connects TRBV7-9 to TRBJ2-5, with 9 positions matching TRBD1. The CDR3 has 14 amino acids. The germline CDR1 and CDR2 sequences are SEHNR and FQNEAQ (reference sequence). Germline trimming cut 5 bases from V and 1 base from J; bases unmatched to any gene: 2. The CDR3 protein is CASSPGQGQETQYF. Here the CDR3 DNA reads TGTGCCAGCAGCCCGGGACAGGGCCAAGAGACCCAGTACTTC.

The chain carries TRBV6-5 and TRBJ1-2, with D unclear. Trimming left V 0 bases short and J 3 bases short, with 11 bases between. Germline values: CDR1 MNHEY, CDR2 SVGAGI. CDR3 length: 15 amino acids. The CDR3 DNA reads as TGTGCCAGCAGTTACTCACTGGGCATCGACTATGGCTACACCTTC. Amino acid sequence: CASSYSLGIDYGYTF.

CDR3 sequence (DNA): TGTGCCTGGAGTGTCCGACCCCAGGGGACCGGCACTGAAGCTTTCTTT. This sequence encodes CAWSVRPQGTGTEAFF. This chain connects TRBV30 to TRBJ1-1; perhaps TRBD1 as D (6 bases). This CDR3 is 16 amino acids long. Germline V gene lookup returns CDR1 GTSNPN and CDR2 SVGIG (reference sequence). Trimming cost V 0 bases and J 4 bases, with 18 bases left between them.

The chain combines TRBV11-1 with TRBJ1-4, with a tentative D call TRBD1 (6 bases). The CDR3 loop spans 14 amino acids. Germline CDR1 SGHAT, CDR2 FQDESV (reference sequence). V shed 5 bases and J shed 5 bases, with 12 bases lying between them. The CDR3 reads CASSPGTRNEKLFF. In nucleotides, the CDR3 is TGTGCCAGCAGCCCCGGGACACGAAATGAAAAACTGTTTTTT.

The rearrangement uses TRBV15 and TRBJ1-6; D uncertain. The CDR3 extends over 16 amino acids. V lost 3 bases and J lost 5, with 14 bases in between. CDR1 LNHNV and CDR2 YYDKDF come from the germline V gene (reference sequence). The CDR3 DNA reads as TGTGCCACCAGCAGGGATCCACTAAGGAATAATTCACCCCTCCACTTT. Residues: CATSRDPLRNNSPLHF.

The chain has TRBV5-8 and TRBJ1-1, with TRBD1 as a possible D gene (6 bases). The CDR3 runs 14 residues. Germline values: CDR1 SGHTS, CDR2 YDEGEE. V lost 5 bases to trimming and J lost 11 bases, with 22 bases between them. Here the CDR3 DNA reads TGTGCCAGCAGTAGACAGGAGGTGGGCTGGGGGGCTTTCTTT. Its protein product is CASSRQEVGWGAFF.

The V gene is TRBV3-1 (or the pseudogene TRBV3-2), the J gene TRBJ2-5; TRBD1 is a possible D gene (6 bases). The CDR3 extends over 15 amino acids. Trimming took off 0 bases at V and 5 bases at J, with 13 bases between the two ends. Germline V gives CDR1 LGHDT, CDR2 YNNKEL (reference sequence). Here the CDR3 reads CASSQEGHVGETQYF. The DNA for the CDR3 is TGTGCCAGCAGCCAAGAGGGACACGTCGGGGAGACCCAGTACTTC.

The chain combines TRBV6-1 with TRBJ2-7, with 8 positions matching TRBD2. Per germline, CDR1 MNHNS and CDR2 SASEGT. This CDR3 has 14 amino acids. V lost 1 base and J lost 5; bases outside the gene matches: 4. Written as DNA, the CDR3 is TGTGCCAGCAGTGAAGTGCGGGGGGCCCACGAGCAGTACTTC. Its protein product is CASSEVRGAHEQYF.

This chain joins TRBV19 and TRBJ1-2; D may be TRBD1 (5 bases). V lost 4 bases and J lost 4, with 10 bases in between. The CDR3 totals 13 residues. Germline CDR1 LNHDA, CDR2 SQIVND (reference sequence). This CDR3 is CASSRGGAYGYTF. CDR3 nucleotides: TGTGCCAGTAGTAGAGGCGGGGCCTATGGCTACACCTTC.

The chain couples TRBV7-6 to TRBJ2-1, with D hard to call. Germline V gene sequence: CDR1 SGHVS, CDR2 FNYEAQ. CDR3 length: 13 amino acids. Trimming took off 1 base at V and 5 bases at J, with 6 bases between the two ends. The CDR3 is CASSLVPDNEQFF. The CDR3 DNA is TGTGCCAGCAGCTTAGTTCCAGACAATGAGCAGTTCTTC.

This clone was recorded a few times. CDR3 sequence: CASSPQTGEMGGYTF. For the CDR3, the DNA is TGCGCCAGCAGCCCCCAGACAGGGGAGATGGGTGGCTACACCTTC. This chain connects TRBV4-1 to TRBJ1-2; 8 bases are a match to TRBD1. Germline values: CDR1 MGHRA, CDR2 YSYEKL. This CDR3 is 15 amino acids long. J lost 7 bases, V lost 4 bases, and 11 bases had no gene match.

The chain is built from TRBV4-3 and TRBJ1-1, with D maybe TRBD1 (5 bases). CDR1 and CDR2 from the germline V gene are LGHNA and YSLEER. The V gene lost 4 bases and the J gene lost 0 bases, with 15 bases spanning the gap. The CDR3 contains 16 residues. This chain's CDR3 is CASSLGGGILNTEAFF. CDR3 coding DNA: TGCGCCAGCAGCCTAGGTGGGGGGATTTTGAACACTGAAGCTTTCTTT.